Presented here are 17 T cell receptor beta chains from one specimen sequenced in a study of Ad26.COV2.S vaccination and SARS-CoV-2 variants. The treatment was: over 15 received Ad26.COV2.S at low or high dose, single or two shots; 5 received placebo; per-sample allocation not given. Collection of samples fell on day 63 after the first vaccine or placebo injection. Profiling relied on immunoSEQ multiplex PCR, and the TCRdb table lists in-frame clones only, not all of them. The profile covers around 300,000 clones, with roughly 90% appearing a single time and 4.5% to 7% taken by the ten largest. The input for sequencing was peripheral blood, taken in a trial of Ad26.COV2.S vaccine versus placebo. The origin of the receptors is a person between 18 and 65 years old who received the Ad26.COV2.S COVID-19 vaccine or a placebo.

The rearrangement uses TRBV5-5 and TRBJ1-2, with a possible D match to TRBD1 (6 bases). The CDR3 has 17 amino acids. V lost 4 bases and J lost 1, with 20 bases in between. Germline values: CDR1 SGHKS, CDR2 YYEKEE (reference sequence). CDR3 in amino acids: CASSGGGQRGLNYGYTF. In DNA form, the CDR3 reads TGTGCCAGCAGCGGGGGGGGCCAGCGGGGGCTTAACTATGGCTACACCTTC.

The genes are TRBV15 and TRBJ1-5; D is undetermined. V was cut by 1 base and J by 7 bases, with 14 bases left in between. Germline V lookup: CDR1 LNHNV, CDR2 YYDKDF (reference sequence). This CDR3 spans 15 amino acids. For the CDR3, the DNA is TGTGCCACCAGCAGAGGTTTCAGCCCTGACCAGCCCCAGCATTTT. It encodes CATSRGFSPDQPQHF.

The CDR3 region has the DNA TGTGCCAGTAGTATACAGGGGGCGTTTCAATATGGCTACACCTTC. Protein sequence: CASSIQGAFQYGYTF. The chain links TRBV19 to TRBJ1-2; 8 bases are a match to TRBD1. The CDR3 is 15 amino acids. Per the germline V gene, CDR1 is LNHDA and CDR2 is SQIVND (reference sequence). Losses at the gene ends were 2 bases for V and 5 bases for J; bases not matched to a gene: 7.

This sequence joins TRBV6-1 and TRBJ2-7, with D uncertain. Germline V gene data show CDR1 as MNHNS and CDR2 as SASEGT. Deletions cut 1 base from V and 0 bases from J, with 4 bases between. This CDR3 has 13 amino acids. The CDR3: CASSEVGSYEQYV. CDR3 coding DNA: TGTGCCAGCAGTGAAGTAGGCTCCTACGAGCAGTACGTC.

This clone showed up just a few times. The J gene is TRBJ2-7, the V gene TRBV3-1 (or the pseudogene TRBV3-2), with D unclear. The CDR3 totals 12 residues. V was pared by 1 base and J by 2 bases, with 3 bases between. Germline-derived CDR1 and CDR2 are LGHDT and YNNKEL (reference sequence). CDR3 residues: CASSQVAYEQYF. CDR3 coding DNA: TGTGCCAGCAGCCAAGTGGCCTACGAGCAGTACTTC.

The J gene is TRBJ2-3, the V gene TRBV7-3, with a tentative D call TRBD2 (6 bases). The germline gives CDR1 SGHTA, CDR2 FQGTGA. This CDR3 region has 14 residues. V lost 3 bases, J lost 2 bases, and 9 bases lay in between. CDR3 in amino acids: CASSFGGATDTQYF. The CDR3 coding sequence is TGTGCCAGCAGCTTCGGCGGGGCCACAGATACGCAGTATTTT. Full variable domain (remainder filled in from reference TRBV7-3 and TRBJ2-3): GAGVSQTPSNKVTEKGKYVELRCDPISGHTALYWYRQSLGQGPEFLIYFQGTGAADDSGLPNDRFFAVRPEGSVSTLKIQRTERGDSAVYLCASSFGGATDTQYFGPGTRLTVL.

The chain has TRBV6-5 and TRBJ2-1, with TRBD2 matching over 8 bases. Unmatched junction bases numbered 10, after V lost 2 bases and J lost 7 bases. CDR3 length equals 16 residues. The germline CDR1 and CDR2 sequences are MNHEY and SVGAGI. The CDR3 here is CASSYTAGGFGNEQFF. The CDR3, as DNA: TGTGCCAGCAGTTACACGGCGGGGGGCTTTGGAAATGAGCAGTTCTTC.

The rearrangement links TRBV2 to TRBJ1-2; D is ambiguous. The germline V and J ends were trimmed by 10 bases and 1 base, with 10 bases remaining between them. This CDR3 comprises 12 residues. CDR1 is SNHLY, CDR2 FYNNEI, per germline. The CDR3, as DNA: TGTGCCACCATGGGGATTAACTATGGCTACACCTTC. This sequence encodes CATMGINYGYTF.

The chain has TRBV5-1 and TRBJ2-3, with TRBD2 identical over 11 bases. CDR3 length: 15 amino acids. Per germline, CDR1 SGHRS and CDR2 YFSETQ. V lost 5 bases to trimming and J lost 5 bases; unmatched junction nucleotides: 7. The CDR3 loop reads CASSYSGGAGDTQYF. The CDR3 bases are TGCGCCAGCAGTTATAGCGGGGGGGCAGGAGATACGCAGTATTTT. Full variable domain (rest looked up from reference TRBV5-1 and TRBJ2-3): KAGVTQTPRYLIKTRGQQVTLSCSPISGHRSVSWYQQTPGQGLQFLFEYFSETQRNKGNFPGRFSGRQFSNSRSEMNVSTLELGDSALYLCASSYSGGAGDTQYFGPGTRLTVL.

The chain carries TRBV9 and TRBJ1-2; tentatively, D is TRBD1 (6 bases). Germline V gene lookup returns CDR1 SGDLS and CDR2 YYNGEE. The CDR3 totals 13 residues. Trimming shortened V by 0 bases and J by 8 bases, and 11 bases separated the two germline ends. CDR3 nucleotides: TGTGCCAGCAGCGTAGTGCGGGGGCGAGGCTACACCTTC. This translates into CASSVVRGRGYTF.

The chain links TRBV18 to TRBJ1-6, with TRBD1 matching over 9 bases. CDR1 is KGHSH and CDR2 is LQKENI in the germline V gene. The V gene end was trimmed by 3 bases and the J gene end by 0 bases; junction bases not matched to a gene: 3. The CDR3 totals 17 residues. This CDR3 reads CASSPRDRASYNSPLHF. DNA for the CDR3: TGTGCCAGCTCACCCCGGGACAGGGCCTCCTATAATTCACCCCTCCACTTT.

The J gene is TRBJ2-1, the V gene TRBV7-2, with 9 bases matching TRBD2. The CDR3 is made up of 16 amino acids. Trimming cost V 4 bases and J 6 bases; bases outside gene matches: 10. The V gene's germline CDR1 is SGHTA and CDR2 FQGNSA. CDR3 bases: TGTGCCAGCAGCTCGACGTGGACTAGCGTACGCAATGAGCAGTTCTTC. Its translation is CASSSTWTSVRNEQFF.

The sample holds one count of this clone. The chain combines TRBV28 with TRBJ1-1; the D gene is possibly TRBD1 (5 bases). The CDR3 extends over 14 amino acids. Looked up from germline, CDR1 is MDHEN and CDR2 is SYDVKM. V lost 8 bases and J 3 bases, leaving 16 bases between the germline ends. This CDR3 reads CASGLGVRDTEAFF. The CDR3 coding sequence is TGTGCCAGCGGGTTGGGGGTGCGGGACACTGAAGCTTTCTTT. The complete variable domain, with remaining parts taken from reference TRBV28 and TRBJ1-1, reads DVKVTQSSRYLVKRTGEKVFLECVQDMDHENMFWYRQDPGLGLRLIYFSYDVKMKEKGDIPEGYSVSREKKERFSLILESASTNQTSMYLCASGLGVRDTEAFFGQGTRLTVV.

The chain joins TRBV12-3 or TRBV12-4 to TRBJ2-3; a possible D gene is TRBD2 (6 bases). Trimming cost V 7 bases and J 4 bases, with 12 bases left between them. This CDR3 has 13 amino acids. In DNA, the CDR3 is TGTGCCAGCACCCCCATAGCGGCAGATACGCAGTATTTT. Translated: CASTPIAADTQYF.

On this clone itself: Other DNA sequences in the same sample also yield this CDR3. This rearrangement joins TRBV12-3 or TRBV12-4 to TRBJ1-5; no reliable D call. The V and J ends lost 3 bases and 0 bases respectively, with 0 bases between them. This CDR3 is 12 amino acids long. As DNA, the CDR3 is TGTGCCAGCAGTTTTAGCAATCAGCCCCAGCATTTT. It encodes CASSFSNQPQHF.

This chain connects TRBV27 to TRBJ2-5; 9 nucleotides line up with TRBD2. Trimming cost V 2 bases and J 5 bases; bases outside gene matches: 6. CDR1 is MNHEY, CDR2 SMNVEV, per germline (reference sequence). CDR3 length equals 15 residues. The CDR3 DNA reads TGTGCCAGCAGTTTAATAGCGGGAGTTTGGGAGACCCAGTACTTC. The encoded protein is CASSLIAGVWETQYF.

In its sample, this clone was seen a few times. The chain links TRBV24-1 to TRBJ2-1, with a possible D match to TRBD2 (6 bases). The germline V gene encodes CDR1 KGHDR and CDR2 SFDVKD. CDR3 length: 13 amino acids. Trimming pared 0 bases from V and 12 bases from J, leaving 11 bases between. The CDR3 reads CATSDLWEVGQFF. The CDR3 bases are TGTGCCACCAGTGATTTGTGGGAGGTTGGGCAGTTCTTC.